These 28 T cell receptor beta chains originate from one sample sequenced in a study of CD8+ T cells in alopecia areata. Described treatment: oral pan-JAK inhibitor, 5-10 mg twice daily. Extracted RNA was reverse transcribed into cDNA, the sequencing template. Produced via immunoSEQ multiplex PCR; TCRdb's table is partial and in-frame only. Of 150,000 to 200,000 clones in the sample, 53% were seen once. The material was CD8+ T cells sorted from blood, obtained at week 24, from a patient treated with tofacitinib. The source is a human donor with alopecia areata.

This clone was counted only a few times. The chain carries TRBV4-3 and TRBJ2-3; 12 nucleotides match TRBD2. The CDR3 is 16 amino acids. With V trimmed by 3 bases and J by 6 bases, 7 bases remained unmatched. Looked up from germline, CDR1 is LGHNA and CDR2 is YSLEER. The CDR3 coding sequence is TGCGCCAGCAGCCATTCACCTAGCGGGGGGGCGGATACGCAGTATTTT. It translates to CASSHSPSGGADTQYF.

This chain connects TRBV19 to TRBJ1-5; weak D call: TRBD1 (5 bases). This CDR3 region has 14 residues. Germline CDR1 and CDR2: LNHDA and SQIVND (reference sequence). The V end lost 8 bases, the J end lost 7 bases, and 18 bases lay between the germline ends. The CDR3 nucleotides read TGTGCCAGTGATGGTAGGGACCGGGGACAGCCCCAGCATTTT. This gives the protein CASDGRDRGQPQHF.

As concerns this clone: Sequence at one end of the junction differs from germline and may be a read error. The CDR3 region has the DNA TGCGGCGTTGTTTTTACGAGAAAAGAGACCCAGTACTTC. Its protein product is CGVVFTRKETQYF. The V and J genes are TRBV29-1 and TRBJ2-5; D remains unclear. The length of the CDR3 is 13 residues. Germline loops: CDR1 SQVTM, CDR2 ANQGSEA.

This chain joins TRBV7-9 and TRBJ2-3; D is perhaps TRBD2 (6 bases). Germline assignment: CDR1 SEHNR and CDR2 FQNEAQ (reference sequence). The germline V and J ends were trimmed by 3 bases and 5 bases, with 9 bases remaining between them. This CDR3 has 13 residues. This CDR3 reads CASSFPGLDTQYF. The DNA for the CDR3 is TGTGCCAGCAGCTTCCCGGGACTAGATACGCAGTATTTT.

This clone turned up a few times. V usage is TRBV30 and J usage is TRBJ2-1, with a weak D call TRBD1 (5 bases). Trimming pared 0 bases from V and 0 bases from J, leaving 6 bases between. The CDR3 sequence is 14 residues long. Per germline, CDR1 GTSNPN and CDR2 SVGIG (reference sequence). CDR3 in DNA: TGTGCCTGGAGTGTAGGGGCCTCCTACAATGAGCAGTTCTTC. Protein sequence: CAWSVGASYNEQFF.

This clone was picked up one time. The DNA of the CDR3 is TGTGCCAGCAGTCCCGTCCAAGAGACCCAGTACTTC. Protein: CASSPVQETQYF. The J gene is TRBJ2-5, the V gene TRBV27; D is undetermined. The CDR3 spans 12 residues. Germline CDR1 is MNHEY and CDR2 is SMNVEV (reference sequence). The V end was cut by 5 bases, the J end by 1 base, with 5 bases between.

V and J are TRBV4-2 and TRBJ2-7; 8 bases match TRBD2. Germline CDR1 LGHNA, CDR2 YNFKEQ. The CDR3 has 15 residues. J was trimmed by 0 bases and V by 1 base; bases with no gene match: 2. The CDR3 DNA is TGTGCCAGCAGCCAAGGACTAGCGAACTCCTACGAGCAGTACTTC. Translation gives CASSQGLANSYEQYF.

The chain is built from TRBV7-8 and TRBJ2-5; TRBD1 matches 8 bases. Germline values: CDR1 SGHVS, CDR2 FQNEAQ. Trimming took 5 bases from V and 1 from J; bases not matched to a gene: 6. The CDR3 consists of 15 residues. DNA for the CDR3: TGTGCCAGCAGCGCCCGGGACAGGACCCAAGAGACCCAGTACTTC. This encodes CASSARDRTQETQYF.

The rearrangement joins TRBV10-2 to TRBJ2-5; D possibly matches TRBD1 or TRBD2 (6 bases each). Germline V gene sequence: CDR1 WSHSY, CDR2 SAAADI. Trimming left V 3 bases short and J 5 bases short, with 13 bases between. The CDR3 spans 14 residues. For the CDR3, the DNA is TGCGCCAGCAGTGACCGGGGGCGCGGGGAGACCCAGTACTTC. It yields the protein CASSDRGRGETQYF.

The chain joins TRBV2 to TRBJ2-3; 7 positions agree with TRBD1. The germline gives CDR1 SNHLY, CDR2 FYNNEI. V lost 3 bases to trimming and J lost 3 bases; unmatched junction nucleotides: 6. CDR3 length: 15 amino acids. Written as DNA, the CDR3 is TGTGCCAGCAGTGATGGTGCAGGGGGTACAGATACGCAGTATTTT. Its translation: CASSDGAGGTDTQYF.

The CDR3 DNA reads as TGTGCCAGCAGTTATCCCTACAGGGATTTAGCCAAAAACATTCAGTACTTC. Residues: CASSYPYRDLAKNIQYF. The chain uses TRBV27 and TRBJ2-4; D possibly corresponds to TRBD1 (6 bases). Germline CDR1 and CDR2: MNHEY and SMNVEV (reference sequence). The V end was cut by 4 bases, the J end by 0 bases, with 16 bases between. This CDR3 is 17 amino acids long.

Turning to this clone: This specimen includes other DNA sequences encoding the same CDR3. J is TRBJ2-2 and V is TRBV5-1; 9 bases match TRBD1. The CDR3 runs to 14 residues. Germline loops: CDR1 SGHRS, CDR2 YFSETQ. Losses at the gene ends were 3 bases for V and 7 bases for J; bases not matched to a gene: 4. CDR3 sequence (DNA): TGCGCCAGCAGCTCGGGACAGGGTGGCGGGGAGCTGTTTTTT. This encodes CASSSGQGGGELFF.

The chain links TRBV30 to TRBJ2-7; tentatively, D is TRBD2 (6 bases). Trimming removed 2 bases at V and 2 bases at J, with 10 bases between. The CDR3 is 13 residues long. Germline values: CDR1 GTSNPN, CDR2 SVGIG (reference sequence). The CDR3 sequence: CAWSPGLAYEQYF. The CDR3 DNA follows: TGTGCCTGGAGTCCGGGACTTGCCTACGAGCAGTACTTC.

The chain uses TRBV11-2 and TRBJ2-4; 13 bases line up with TRBD2. CDR1 SGHAT and CDR2 FQNNGV come from the germline V gene. This CDR3 region has 17 residues. The V segment lost 5 bases and the J segment 8 bases; nucleotides outside the gene matches: 12. The DNA of the CDR3 is TGTGCCAGCAGCACCGGGACTAGCGGGGTGGCAGTTTACATTCAGTACTTC. Protein: CASSTGTSGVAVYIQYF.

The rearrangement joins TRBV5-6 to TRBJ1-6; D ambiguous. The V gene lost 4 bases and the J gene lost 7 bases, with 6 bases spanning the gap. Germline V gene data show CDR1 as SGHDT and CDR2 as YYEEEE. This CDR3 comprises 12 residues. The CDR3 loop is CASSPGNSPLHF. For the CDR3, the DNA is TGTGCCAGCAGCCCTGGAAATTCACCCCTCCACTTT.

The chain uses TRBV7-6 and TRBJ2-7; weak D call: TRBD1 (6 bases). Trimming cost V 3 bases and J 0 bases, with 12 bases left between them. The CDR3 loop spans 15 amino acids. Germline assignment: CDR1 SGHVS and CDR2 FNYEAQ. The CDR3 region has the DNA TGTGCCAGCAGCTTTAGCAGGGGACCCTCCTACGAGCAGTACTTC. The encoded protein is CASSFSRGPSYEQYF. Variable domain in full (rest from reference TRBV7-6 and TRBJ2-7): GAGVSQSPRYKVTKRGQDVALRCDPISGHVSLYWYRQALGQGPEFLTYFNYEAQQDKSGLPNDRFSAERPEGSISTLTIQRTEQRDSAMYRCASSFSRGPSYEQYFGPGTRLTVT.

The V gene is TRBV7-9, the J gene TRBJ1-1, with 7 bases identical to TRBD1. The junction had 10 bases not matched to a gene; V was cut back by 7 bases and J by 8 bases. The CDR3 is 13 amino acids. Germline V gene lookup returns CDR1 SEHNR and CDR2 FQNEAQ (reference sequence). CDR3 residues: CASIGQERGEAFF. CDR3 in DNA: TGTGCCAGCATCGGACAGGAAAGGGGAGAAGCTTTCTTT.

This clone was seen only a few times. The rearrangement joins TRBV4-3 to TRBJ2-6, with TRBD1 identical over 11 bases. Per germline, CDR1 LGHNA and CDR2 YSLEER. The V segment lost 7 bases and the J segment 1 base; nucleotides outside the gene matches: 12. The CDR3 loop spans 19 amino acids. CDR3 protein: CASNPPPGQGVSGANVLTF. CDR3 nucleotides: TGCGCCAGCAACCCACCCCCGGGACAGGGGGTATCTGGGGCCAACGTCCTGACTTTC.

This clone turned up a few times. One end of the junction fails to match germline, which may point to a read error. The V gene is TRBV11-2, the J gene TRBJ2-1, with D hard to call. Germline loops: CDR1 SGHAT, CDR2 FQNNGV. The CDR3 is 15 amino acids. In DNA, the CDR3 is TGCGCCAGCAGCCAAGATGACCGCGGAAGCGATGAGCAGTTCTTC. Its translation is CASSQDDRGSDEQFF.

In its sample, this clone was seen a few times. V usage is TRBV6-5 and J usage is TRBJ2-7, with a possible D match to TRBD1 (6 bases). The CDR3 has 13 residues. Germline values: CDR1 MNHEY, CDR2 SVGAGI. V lost 0 bases and J lost 7, with 10 bases in between. In DNA, the CDR3 is TGTGCCAGCAGTTACTCGACAGGAGTGGAGCAGTACTTC. Its translation is CASSYSTGVEQYF.

This chain connects TRBV5-1 to TRBJ2-1; weak D call: TRBD1 (6 bases). This CDR3 comprises 15 residues. Germline-derived CDR1 and CDR2 are SGHRS and YFSETQ. V lost 0 bases to trimming and J lost 4 bases, with 11 bases between them. The CDR3 bases are TGCGCCAGCAGCTTGGCCCAGGGGATGTACAATGAGCAGTTCTTC. It specifies CASSLAQGMYNEQFF. Filled out from reference TRBV5-1 and TRBJ2-1, the complete variable domain reads KAGVTQTPRYLIKTRGQQVTLSCSPISGHRSVSWYQQTPGQGLQFLFEYFSETQRNKGNFPGRFSGRQFSNSRSEMNVSTLELGDSALYLCASSLAQGMYNEQFFGPGTRLTVL.

Notes on this clone: Additional DNA sequences in this sample encode the identical CDR3. The chain is built from TRBV9 and TRBJ2-6; D ambiguous. From germline, CDR1 is SGDLS and CDR2 YYNGEE. The CDR3 contains 13 residues. V lost 5 bases and J 1 base, leaving 4 bases between the germline ends. CDR3 sequence: CASSGSGANVLTF. For the CDR3, the DNA is TGTGCCAGCAGTGGGTCTGGGGCCAACGTCCTGACTTTC.

The sample holds a few counts of this clone. The genes are TRBV7-9 and TRBJ2-3; possibly TRBD1 or TRBD2 for D (5 bases each). V lost 3 bases to trimming and J lost 9 bases, with 7 bases between them. Germline loops: CDR1 SEHNR, CDR2 FQNEAQ (reference sequence). The CDR3 is made up of 11 amino acids. The CDR3 bases are TGTGCCAGCAGCTTTGGGGACACGCAGTATTTT. Translation gives CASSFGDTQYF.

The chain is built from TRBV30 and TRBJ1-1; 12 bases agree with TRBD1. The CDR3 extends over 15 amino acids. Germline loops: CDR1 GTSNPN, CDR2 SVGIG (reference sequence). V dropped 2 bases and J dropped 2; count of bases not matched to a gene: 3. The CDR3 spells CAWSPGTGGNTEAFF. CDR3 bases: TGTGCCTGGAGTCCCGGGACAGGGGGCAACACTGAAGCTTTCTTT.

The rearrangement links TRBV2 to TRBJ1-2, with D unclear. Trimming stripped 4 bases from V and 8 bases from J, with 11 bases between. Germline values: CDR1 SNHLY, CDR2 FYNNEI. The CDR3 has 12 residues. The CDR3 bases are TGTGCCAGCAGTGGGATAACAGAAGGCTACACCTTC. Protein: CASSGITEGYTF.

V usage is TRBV5-1 and J usage is TRBJ2-1; TRBD2 matches at 11 bases. The CDR3 loop spans 15 amino acids. Unmatched junction bases numbered 4, after V lost 6 bases and J lost 2 bases. The germline V gene has CDR1 SGHRS and CDR2 YFSETQ. CDR3 residues: CASTISGGAYNEQFF. CDR3 DNA sequence: TGCGCCAGCACCATTAGCGGGGGGGCCTACAATGAGCAGTTCTTC.

The V call is TRBV25-1, the J call TRBJ1-6, with D unresolved. This CDR3 spans 12 amino acids. The V end lost 7 bases, the J end lost 7 bases, and 8 bases lay between the germline ends. Germline values: CDR1 MGHDK, CDR2 SYGVNS. The CDR3 loop is CASTAGNSPLHF. The CDR3 bases are TGTGCCAGCACGGCGGGAAATTCACCCCTCCACTTT. Supplemented by reference TRBV25-1 and TRBJ1-6, the full variable domain reads EADIYQTPRYLVIGTGKKITLECSQTMGHDKMYWYQQDPGMELHLIHYSYGVNSTEKGDLSSESTVSRIRTEHFPLTLESARPSHTSQYLCASTAGNSPLHFGNGTRLTVT.

The J gene is TRBJ1-2, the V gene TRBV29-1; 7 bases match TRBD1. Losses at the gene ends were 4 bases for V and 8 bases for J; bases not matched to a gene: 10. This CDR3 is built from 13 residues. Germline V gives CDR1 SQVTM, CDR2 ANQGSEA. The CDR3: CSVAGGQEGGYTF. CDR3 bases: TGCAGCGTTGCGGGAGGACAGGAAGGCGGCTACACCTTC.